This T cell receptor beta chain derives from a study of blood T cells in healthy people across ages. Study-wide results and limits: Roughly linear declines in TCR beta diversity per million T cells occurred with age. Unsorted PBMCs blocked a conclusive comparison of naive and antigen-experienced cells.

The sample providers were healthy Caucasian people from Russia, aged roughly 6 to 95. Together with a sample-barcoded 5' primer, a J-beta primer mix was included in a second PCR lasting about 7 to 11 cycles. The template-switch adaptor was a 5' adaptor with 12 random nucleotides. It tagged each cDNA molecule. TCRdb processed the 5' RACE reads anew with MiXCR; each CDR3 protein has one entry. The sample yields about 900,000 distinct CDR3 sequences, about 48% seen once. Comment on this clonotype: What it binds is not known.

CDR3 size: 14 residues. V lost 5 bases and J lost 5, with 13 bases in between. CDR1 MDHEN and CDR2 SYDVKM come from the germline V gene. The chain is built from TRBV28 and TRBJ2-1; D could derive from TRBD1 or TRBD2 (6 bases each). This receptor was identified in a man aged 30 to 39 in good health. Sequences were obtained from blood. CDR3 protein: CASSAGDFDNEQFF. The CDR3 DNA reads TGTGCCAGCAGTGCAGGGGACTTTGACAATGAGCAGTTCTTC.